These 23 T cell receptor beta chains originate from one sample sequenced in a study of blood T cells in healthy people across ages. A second PCR of roughly 7 to 11 cycles used a sample-barcoded 5' primer and a J-beta primer mix. Each CDR3 protein gets one entry after TCRdb re-called the 5' RACE reads with MiXCR. Of over 700,000 distinct CDR3 sequences listed, approximately 25% are singletons. The data also belong to a second study, concerning T cells of mothers and their children.

Source material: blood. The receptor set was obtained from a boy between 10 and 17 years old in good health.

The chain couples TRBV25-1 to TRBJ2-1; either TRBD1 or TRBD2 may supply D (5 bases each). The CDR3 is 17 amino acids. V was trimmed by 4 bases and J by 5 bases, leaving 21 bases between them. CDR1 MGHDK and CDR2 SYGVNS come from the germline V gene. In nucleotides, the CDR3 is TGTGCCAGCAGTGGAATCGGGACGTCGGGTTCGAACAATGAGCAGTTCTTC. Its protein product is CASSGIGTSGSNNEQFF.

This chain joins TRBV9 and TRBJ2-5; 10 positions agree with TRBD2. CDR3 length: 16 residues. Germline V gene lookup returns CDR1 SGDLS and CDR2 YYNGEE. The junction had 7 bases not matched to a gene; V was cut back by 0 bases and J by 5 bases. In DNA form, the CDR3 reads TGTGCCAGCAGCGTAGATGGAGCGGGGGGGCTCGAGACCCAGTACTTC. As protein: CASSVDGAGGLETQYF. Based on the CDR3 plus reference TRBV9 and TRBJ2-5, the full variable domain is DSGVTQTPKHLITATGQRVTLRCSPRSGDLSVYWYQQSLDQGLQFLIQYYNGEERAKGNILERFSAQQFPDLHSELNLSSLELGDSALYFCASSVDGAGGLETQYFGPGTRLLVL.

V is TRBV7-8 and J is TRBJ2-3, with unresolved D. The CDR3 consists of 15 residues. Looked up from germline, CDR1 is SGHVS and CDR2 is FQNEAQ. The ends were cut back, 2 bases at V and 0 bases at J, with 9 bases in the middle. CDR3: CASSLMDGSTDTQYF. DNA for the CDR3: TGTGCCAGCAGCTTAATGGACGGTAGCACAGATACGCAGTATTTT.

The rearrangement uses TRBV21-1 and TRBJ1-4. TRBV21-1 is annotated as a pseudogene. The CDR3 is made up of 10 amino acids. Written as DNA, the CDR3 is TGTGCCAGAAGAAGAGGAGTCCCCATTTTT. Residues: CARRRGVPIF.

The rearrangement joins TRBV5-5 to TRBJ1-5; D is uncertain. The ends were cut back, 2 bases at V and 4 bases at J, with 10 bases in the middle. This CDR3 comprises 14 residues. The germline V gene has CDR1 SGHKS and CDR2 YYEKEE (reference sequence). CDR3 amino acids: CASSFQPSNQPQHF. The DNA of the CDR3 is TGTGCCAGCAGCTTTCAGCCCTCTAATCAGCCCCAGCATTTT.

The V and J genes are TRBV6-2 or TRBV6-3 and TRBJ1-2, with unresolved D. The germline V and J ends were trimmed by 7 bases and 7 bases, with 10 bases remaining between them. Germline values: CDR1 MNHEY, CDR2 SVGEGT. The CDR3 totals 11 residues. The CDR3 coding sequence is TGTGCCAGCAATTCGGCACTTGGCTACACCTTC. Amino acids: CASNSALGYTF.

This clonotype has a handful of counts. The genes are TRBV4-3 and TRBJ2-2; 7 bases align to TRBD2. CDR1 LGHNA and CDR2 YSLEER come from the germline V gene. The CDR3 covers 17 residues. With V trimmed by 0 bases and J by 4 bases, 8 bases remained unmatched. CDR3 sequence: CASSQEGSGVGTGELFF. Here the CDR3 DNA reads TGCGCCAGCAGCCAAGAGGGAAGCGGGGTCGGCACCGGGGAGCTGTTTTTT.

This clonotype was counted a few times. The V and J genes are TRBV4-1 and TRBJ2-7; the match to TRBD2 covers 7 bases. Trimming took 0 bases from V and 1 from J; bases not matched to a gene: 6. The germline V gene has CDR1 MGHRA and CDR2 YSYEKL. The CDR3 totals 16 residues. The DNA for the CDR3 is TGCGCCAGCAGCCAAGATACGGGCGGGAGATCCTACGAGCAGTACTTC. Amino acids: CASSQDTGGRSYEQYF.

A few counts support this clonotype. The rearrangement joins TRBV7-2 to TRBJ2-1; D possibly uses TRBD1 or TRBD2 (5 bases each). Germline loops: CDR1 SGHTA, CDR2 FQGNSA. The V end lost 4 bases, the J end lost 9 bases, and 13 bases lay between the germline ends. There are 13 residues in the CDR3. CDR3 in amino acids: CASSSGRATEQFF. The CDR3 DNA reads as TGTGCCAGCAGCTCGGGGCGGGCTACTGAGCAGTTCTTC. The full variable domain, completed using reference TRBV7-2 and TRBJ2-1, is GAGVSQSPSNKVTEKGKDVELRCDPISGHTALYWYRQSLGQGLEFLIYFQGNSAPDKSGLPSDRFSAERTGGSVSTLTIQRTQQEDSAVYLCASSSGRATEQFFGPGTRLTVL.

This clonotype was found a few times. The CDR3 sequence: CASSYRLAGGRGEQFF. CDR3 nucleotide sequence: TGTGCCAGCAGCTACAGACTAGCGGGAGGGAGAGGGGAGCAGTTCTTC. The rearrangement links TRBV28 to TRBJ2-1; TRBD2 agrees at 14 bases. CDR1 and CDR2 from the germline V gene are MDHEN and SYDVKM. Losses at the gene ends were 6 bases for V and 10 bases for J; bases not matched to a gene: 11. This CDR3 comprises 16 residues.

The chain combines TRBV7-9 with TRBJ2-1; 12 nucleotides align to TRBD2. CDR1 is SEHNR, CDR2 FQNEAQ, per germline (reference sequence). CDR3 length: 17 amino acids. Trimming at V came to 4 bases and at J to 7 bases, leaving 11 bases not matched to a gene. The CDR3 sequence is CASSSRLAGEGENEQFF. In DNA, the CDR3 is TGTGCCAGCAGCTCTCGACTAGCGGGAGAGGGGGAAAATGAGCAGTTCTTC.

V is TRBV6-2 or TRBV6-3 and J is TRBJ2-1; tentative D call: TRBD2 (6 bases). The better agreement between TRBJ2-7 and the DNA end casts doubt on the J call. The CDR3 is 15 residues long. In germline, CDR1 is MNHEY, CDR2 SVGEGT. This CDR3 is CASILSPGLAYEQYF. As DNA, the CDR3 is TGTGCCAGCATCTTGAGTCCGGGACTCGCATACGAGCAGTACTTC.

This clonotype was observed a handful of times. V gene TRBV24-1 combines with J gene TRBJ1-1; D possibly corresponds to TRBD1 (5 bases). Germline CDR1 reads KGHDR; CDR2 reads SFDVKD. This CDR3 spans 23 amino acids. V gave up 1 base and J gave up 2 bases, with 34 bases separating them. This chain's CDR3 is CATSDFSQVEVPREGGVNTEAFF. The CDR3 nucleotides are TGTGCCACCAGTGATTTCAGCCAGGTGGAGGTTCCACGAGAGGGAGGGGTTAACACTGAAGCTTTCTTT.

The rearrangement links TRBV5-1 to TRBJ1-4; 9 bases are shared with TRBD1. V lost 4 bases to trimming and J lost 0 bases; unmatched junction nucleotides: 4. The CDR3 length is 16 residues. From germline, CDR1 is SGHRS and CDR2 YFSETQ. The CDR3 here is CASSTGQGATNEKLFF. For the CDR3, the DNA is TGCGCCAGCAGCACGGGACAGGGTGCAACTAATGAAAAACTGTTTTTT.

The chain employs TRBV10-3 and TRBJ2-5; 7 nucleotides align to TRBD2. The CDR3 totals 13 residues. Unmatched junction bases numbered 10, after V lost 9 bases and J lost 6 bases. Germline CDR1 and CDR2: ENHRY and SYGVKD. CDR3 bases: TGTGCCATGGGGGGGGGACCTAGCCAGACCCAGTACTTC. Amino acids: CAMGGGPSQTQYF.

The chain has TRBV29-1 and TRBJ1-4; D might be TRBD1 (5 bases). The germline V and J ends were trimmed by 5 bases and 6 bases, with 16 bases remaining between them. The CDR3 sequence is 14 residues long. CDR1 and CDR2 from the germline V gene are SQVTM and ANQGSEA. The DNA for the CDR3 is TGCAGCGTTCCAGGGACGGGCGGGGATGAAAAACTGTTTTTT. It encodes CSVPGTGGDEKLFF.

V is TRBV29-1 and J is TRBJ2-3; D unresolved. V lost 4 bases and J lost 1, with 15 bases in between. Germline V gives CDR1 SQVTM, CDR2 ANQGSEA. CDR3 length: 15 amino acids. The CDR3 region has the DNA TGCAGCGTTGTGAGGTCCGAGTGGGGCACAGATACGCAGTATTTT. Residues: CSVVRSEWGTDTQYF.

The J gene is TRBJ1-5, the V gene TRBV2; D possibly corresponds to TRBD1 (6 bases). CDR1 SNHLY and CDR2 FYNNEI come from the germline V gene. The CDR3 consists of 15 residues. V was shortened by 5 bases and J by 7 bases, with 18 bases between the two germline ends. This CDR3 reads CASSTDDGGRQPQHF. The DNA for the CDR3 is TGTGCCAGCAGTACGGATGACGGGGGCAGACAGCCCCAGCATTTT. Variable domain in full (rest from reference TRBV2 and TRBJ1-5): EPEVTQTPSHQVTQMGQEVILRCVPISNHLYFYWYRQILGQKVEFLVSFYNNEISEKSEIFDDQFSVERPDGSNFTLKIRSTKLEDSAMYFCASSTDDGGRQPQHFGDGTRLSIL.

The chain joins TRBV9 to TRBJ2-7; the D gene is possibly TRBD1 (6 bases). V was pared by 0 bases and J by 2 bases, with 6 bases between. Germline V gene data show CDR1 as SGDLS and CDR2 as YYNGEE. The CDR3 is 13 residues long. The CDR3 here is CASSVGDTYEQYF. In DNA, the CDR3 is TGTGCCAGCAGCGTAGGGGACACCTACGAGCAGTACTTC.

The chain joins TRBV4-3 to TRBJ2-7, with 7 nucleotides matching TRBD1. CDR3 length: 14 residues. In germline, CDR1 is LGHNA, CDR2 YSLEER. Trimming cost V 0 bases and J 7 bases; bases outside gene matches: 6. DNA of the CDR3: TGCGCCAGCAGCCAAGAGAGGGGGCAGCGGGAGCAGTACTTC. Translation: CASSQERGQREQYF.

CDR3 nucleotide sequence: TGTGCCAGTGATATTGGGCCTAATGGCTACACCTTC. It translates to CASDIGPNGYTF. V and J are TRBV25-1 and TRBJ1-2; D is unclear. The length of the CDR3 is 12 residues. Germline V gene data show CDR1 as MGHDK and CDR2 as SYGVNS. The ends were cut back, 9 bases at V and 6 bases at J, with 14 bases in the middle.

This clonotype was recorded many times. V usage is TRBV18 and J usage is TRBJ1-5; TRBD1 matches at 8 bases. Per germline, CDR1 KGHSH and CDR2 LQKENI. V lost 2 bases and J lost 0; bases outside the gene matches: 3. The length of the CDR3 is 16 residues. This CDR3 reads CASSPDRGDSNQPQHF. In DNA form, the CDR3 reads TGTGCCAGCTCACCAGACAGGGGCGATAGCAATCAGCCCCAGCATTTT.

Only a few counts were recorded for this clonotype. The chain recombines TRBV3-1 with TRBJ2-5, with 8 bases identical to TRBD1. TRBJ2-1 matches the DNA end more closely, so the J call is doubtful. Germline CDR1 LGHDT, CDR2 YNNKEL (reference sequence). CDR3 length equals 16 residues. The CDR3 DNA reads TGTGCCAGCAGCCAAGGCGCGACAGGGGTATACAATGAGCAGTTCTTC. Translating it yields CASSQGATGVYNEQFF.